Each of the 29 T cell receptor beta chains below was sequenced from the same sample in a study of T cell responses to AZD1222 COVID-19 vaccine. Clones were read by immunoSEQ multiplex PCR, and TCRdb kept only the in-frame ones, dropping some. In the table there are some 150,000 clones, 80% to 95% of which are singletons. Sequencing was performed on peripheral blood, taken 28 days after the second AZD1222 dose. These receptors all stem from an adult who received the AZD1222 COVID-19 vaccine.

The chain has TRBV6-2 or TRBV6-3 and TRBJ2-3; 7 bases are a match to TRBD1. The V gene end was trimmed by 4 bases and the J gene end by 10 bases; junction bases not matched to a gene: 8. The germline V gene has CDR1 MNHEY and CDR2 SVGEGT. CDR3 length: 13 amino acids. The CDR3 spells CASSFRTGRAQYF. CDR3 in DNA: TGTGCCAGCAGTTTCCGGACAGGACGGGCGCAGTATTTT.

This sequence joins TRBV19 and TRBJ2-1; 7 bases are a match to TRBD2. The J segment lost 4 bases and the V segment lost 6 bases, leaving 9 bases of the junction unmatched. This CDR3 contains 15 residues. Per germline, CDR1 LNHDA and CDR2 SQIVND (reference sequence). The CDR3 DNA is TGTGCCAGTAGCCGAGGGGCGGGAGCTTACAATGAGCAGTTCTTC. Translating gives CASSRGAGAYNEQFF.

The chain employs TRBV7-8 and TRBJ2-1; weak D call: TRBD2 (6 bases). Germline V gives CDR1 SGHVS, CDR2 FQNEAQ. V was shortened by 5 bases and J by 3 bases, with 17 bases between the two germline ends. The CDR3 consists of 16 residues. The CDR3 spells CASSPEGRLIYNEQFF. In nucleotides, the CDR3 is TGTGCCAGCAGCCCGGAGGGCCGGCTAATCTACAATGAGCAGTTCTTC.

The genes are TRBV18 and TRBJ1-2, with 8 positions matching TRBD1. V lost 3 bases and J lost 2; bases outside the gene matches: 11. The CDR3 spans 17 residues. CDR1 KGHSH and CDR2 LQKENI come from the germline V gene. This CDR3 reads CASSPIGQGLSNYGYTF. In DNA, the CDR3 is TGTGCCAGCTCACCCATTGGACAGGGACTGTCGAACTATGGCTACACCTTC.

The chain recombines TRBV5-4 with TRBJ1-4; a possible D gene is TRBD1 (6 bases). V was trimmed by 6 bases and J by 4 bases, leaving 13 bases between them. Germline V CDR1 and CDR2: SGHNT, YYREEE (reference sequence). The CDR3 loop spans 14 amino acids. The CDR3 region has the DNA TGTGCCAGCACCCGGGGGGGCGGTAATGAAAAACTGTTTTTT. This sequence encodes CASTRGGGNEKLFF.

The chain carries TRBV3-1 (or the pseudogene TRBV3-2) and TRBJ2-7; 10 nucleotides line up with TRBD2. Germline values: CDR1 LGHDT, CDR2 YNNKEL (reference sequence). This CDR3 is 16 amino acids long. V trimming: 0 bases; J trimming: 1 base; junction bases outside the gene matches: 3. CDR3 amino acids: CASSQDASGSSYEQYF. The CDR3 bases are TGTGCCAGCAGCCAAGATGCTAGCGGGAGTTCCTACGAGCAGTACTTC.

The genes are TRBV7-2 and TRBJ1-4; D is undetermined. This CDR3 spans 16 amino acids. V dropped 1 base and J dropped 8 bases, with 17 bases sitting between them. Per the germline V gene, CDR1 is SGHTA and CDR2 is FQGNSA. The CDR3 DNA reads TGTGCCAGCAGCTTAGGAGGGTGGGCGCGAAAGGAAAAACTGTTTTTT. This gives the protein CASSLGGWARKEKLFF.

V and J are TRBV19 and TRBJ2-2; perhaps TRBD1 as D (5 bases). Germline V lookup: CDR1 LNHDA, CDR2 SQIVND (reference sequence). This CDR3 comprises 12 residues. The V gene lost 6 bases and the J gene lost 6 bases, with 8 bases spanning the gap. The CDR3 spells CASSKGSGELFF. DNA for the CDR3: TGTGCCAGTAGCAAGGGGTCCGGGGAGCTGTTTTTT.

CDR3 region: CATGRAMNTEAFF. CDR3 coding DNA: TGTGCCACCGGTCGGGCAATGAACACTGAAGCTTTCTTT. The V call is TRBV15, the J call TRBJ1-1; D not resolved. The V end was cut by 8 bases, the J end by 0 bases, with 10 bases between. The CDR3 totals 13 residues. Looked up from germline, CDR1 is LNHNV and CDR2 is YYDKDF (reference sequence).

The rearrangement links TRBV28 to TRBJ2-1; D possibly corresponds to TRBD2 (5 bases). This CDR3 has 16 residues. The germline V and J ends were trimmed by 1 base and 8 bases, with 18 bases remaining between them. Germline V gene lookup returns CDR1 MDHEN and CDR2 SYDVKM. The CDR3: CASSLLATRRPDEQFF. In DNA, the CDR3 is TGTGCCAGCAGTTTATTGGCAACTAGAAGGCCTGATGAGCAGTTCTTC.

This sequence joins TRBV7-3 and TRBJ2-1, with D maybe TRBD1 (6 bases). Trimming removed 4 bases from V and 1 base from J, with 11 bases in between. The V gene's germline CDR1 is SGHTA and CDR2 FQGTGA. The CDR3 has 15 residues. CDR3 amino acids: CASSSMDSSYNEQFF. DNA for the CDR3: TGTGCCAGCAGCTCAATGGACAGTTCCTACAATGAGCAGTTCTTC.

The genes are TRBV28 and TRBJ2-7; the D gene is possibly TRBD2 (5 bases). Trimming took off 5 bases at V and 0 bases at J, with 17 bases between the two ends. Germline assignment: CDR1 MDHEN and CDR2 SYDVKM. The CDR3 totals 16 residues. The CDR3 DNA is TGTGCCAGCAGTCCCCTTGACTATACGAGCTCCTACGAGCAGTACTTC. Its protein product is CASSPLDYTSSYEQYF.

The chain employs TRBV5-1 and TRBJ2-1; 9 nucleotides line up with TRBD2. The germline gives CDR1 SGHRS, CDR2 YFSETQ. The CDR3 extends over 16 amino acids. The ends lost 1 base at V and 4 bases at J; junction bases unmatched: 6. The CDR3 loop is CASSLLAGSLYNEQFF. The CDR3 region has the DNA TGCGCCAGCAGCTTGCTAGCGGGAAGTCTATACAATGAGCAGTTCTTC.

V gene TRBV5-1 combines with J gene TRBJ1-1; 9 positions agree with TRBD1. CDR3 length equals 13 residues. The germline gives CDR1 SGHRS, CDR2 YFSETQ. J gave up 5 bases and V 4 bases, and 3 bases lay outside the gene matches. The CDR3 DNA reads TGCGCCAGCAGCCAGGACAGGGGAACTGAAGCTTTCTTT. As protein: CASSQDRGTEAFF.

This chain links TRBV9 with TRBJ1-1, with 7 positions matching TRBD1. CDR3 size: 12 residues. CDR1 is SGDLS and CDR2 is YYNGEE in the germline V gene. The V segment lost 3 bases and the J segment 6 bases; nucleotides outside the gene matches: 2. The CDR3, as DNA: TGTGCCAGCAGCGGACAGGGCTCTGAAGCTTTCTTT. As protein: CASSGQGSEAFF.

The chain recombines TRBV19 with TRBJ2-3; D remains unclear. V was cut by 1 base and J by 0 bases, with 11 bases left in between. This CDR3 has 16 residues. Germline V CDR1 and CDR2: LNHDA, SQIVND (reference sequence). CDR3 in DNA: TGTGCCAGTAGTATAGTCTCCCTCGTAAGCACAGATACGCAGTATTTT. It codes for CASSIVSLVSTDTQYF.

The chain joins TRBV6-6 to TRBJ1-5; D unclear. The CDR3 contains 13 residues. In germline, CDR1 is MNHNY, CDR2 SVGAGI (reference sequence). DNA for the CDR3: TGTGCAAGCTGGTTCAGAGGCAATCAGCCCCAGCATTTT. As protein: CASWFRGNQPQHF.

This clone was seen only once. The chain has TRBV3-1 (or the pseudogene TRBV3-2) and TRBJ1-5; D perhaps matches TRBD1 (5 bases). Trimming stripped 4 bases from V and 0 bases from J, with 19 bases between. This CDR3 region has 18 residues. Germline V lookup: CDR1 LGHDT, CDR2 YNNKEL (reference sequence). In nucleotides, the CDR3 is TGTGCCAGCAGCCCCTACCCGCAGACAGTTTATAGCAATCAGCCCCAGCATTTT. This codes for CASSPYPQTVYSNQPQHF.

This chain links TRBV4-3 with TRBJ2-2; 11 positions agree with TRBD2. The CDR3 is 15 residues long. Trimming cost V 5 bases and J 6 bases; bases outside gene matches: 5. CDR1 is LGHNA and CDR2 is YSLEER in the germline V gene. In DNA, the CDR3 is TGCGCCAGCAGCACCACTAGCGGGAGAGCCGGGGAGCTGTTTTTT. As protein: CASSTTSGRAGELFF.

This clone was picked up one time. This chain connects TRBV6-5 to TRBJ1-3; D is ambiguous. Trimming cost V 0 bases and J 9 bases, with 15 bases left between them. CDR1 and CDR2 (germline): MNHEY, SVGAGI. This CDR3 is 15 amino acids long. The CDR3 is CASSYSGHSGGTIYF. DNA of the CDR3: TGTGCCAGCAGTTACTCAGGCCATTCTGGAGGCACCATATATTTT.

This clone was counted at least ten times. This chain uses TRBV9 with TRBJ2-7, with D perhaps being TRBD1 or TRBD2 (7 bases each). Germline-derived CDR1 and CDR2 are SGDLS and YYNGEE. The CDR3 spans 12 residues. V lost 4 bases and J lost 6, with 11 bases in between. The CDR3 loop is CASSPGGGEQYF. In nucleotides, the CDR3 is TGTGCCAGCAGCCCAGGGGGGGGCGAGCAGTACTTC.

The V call is TRBV6-5, the J call TRBJ2-7; possibly TRBD1 for D (6 bases). V shed 6 bases and J shed 4 bases, with 16 bases lying between them. The CDR3 has 14 amino acids. Per the germline V gene, CDR1 is MNHEY and CDR2 is SVGAGI. The CDR3 sequence: CASRQTGKRYEQYF. CDR3 nucleotide sequence: TGTGCCAGCAGACAAACAGGGAAACGGTACGAGCAGTACTTC.

This clone turned up a few times. The chain employs TRBV30 and TRBJ1-2; perhaps TRBD1 as D (6 bases). Looked up from germline, CDR1 is GTSNPN and CDR2 is SVGIG (reference sequence). Trimming pared 2 bases from V and 6 bases from J, leaving 13 bases between. This CDR3 spans 13 amino acids. CDR3 nucleotide sequence: TGTGCCTGGAGTTCGCACAGGGCCAATGGCTACACCTTC. Encoded protein: CAWSSHRANGYTF. Using reference TRBV30 and TRBJ1-2 for the parts outside the CDR3, the full variable domain is SQTIHQWPATLVQPVGSPLSLECTVEGTSNPNLYWYRQAAGRGLQLLFYSVGIGQISSEVPQNLSASRPQDRQFILSSKKLLLSDSGFYLCAWSSHRANGYTFGSGTRLTVV.

The J gene is TRBJ1-2, the V gene TRBV29-1; no reliable D call. The CDR3 length is 14 residues. Germline CDR1 reads SQVTM; CDR2 reads ANQGSEA. V was pared by 6 bases and J by 6 bases, with 20 bases between. The CDR3 DNA is TGCAGCGTCGACCGGTATTATATGCTGGATGGCTACACCTTC. It is translated as CSVDRYYMLDGYTF.

In nucleotides, the CDR3 is TGTGCCAGCAGCCACCGGTCTAACTACGAGCAGTACTTC. Translating it yields CASSHRSNYEQYF. This chain uses TRBV6-5 with TRBJ2-7; D remains unclear. The CDR3 is made up of 13 amino acids. V was pared by 6 bases and J by 3 bases, with 12 bases between. Germline V gene lookup returns CDR1 MNHEY and CDR2 SVGAGI.

This rearrangement joins TRBV5-1 to TRBJ1-2; 8 bases match TRBD1. This CDR3 has 14 amino acids. In germline, CDR1 is SGHRS, CDR2 YFSETQ. V lost 1 base to trimming and J lost 6 bases; unmatched junction nucleotides: 5. CDR3 bases: TGCGCCAGCAGCTTGTCGGCACAGGGGGATGGCTACACCTTC. It codes for CASSLSAQGDGYTF.

V is TRBV18 and J is TRBJ1-1, with TRBD1 as a possible D gene (5 bases). Germline assignment: CDR1 KGHSH and CDR2 LQKENI. The germline V and J ends were trimmed by 3 bases and 0 bases, with 14 bases remaining between them. There are 16 residues in the CDR3. The CDR3 protein is CASSPGGVFMNTEAFF. CDR3 nucleotides: TGTGCCAGCTCACCCGGGGGGGTTTTCATGAACACTGAAGCTTTCTTT.

The chain couples TRBV19 to TRBJ1-4; tentatively, D is TRBD1 (6 bases). Trimming stripped 4 bases from V and 8 bases from J, with 11 bases between. Germline V lookup: CDR1 LNHDA, CDR2 SQIVND (reference sequence). CDR3 size: 13 residues. CDR3 DNA: TGTGCCAGTAGTAACGGACAGAACGAAAAACTGTTTTTT. Translation: CASSNGQNEKLFF.

The J gene is TRBJ1-2, the V gene TRBV6-5; D may be TRBD1 (6 bases). Germline V gene data show CDR1 as MNHEY and CDR2 as SVGAGI. Trimming took off 6 bases at V and 6 bases at J, with 14 bases between the two ends. CDR3 size: 13 residues. CDR3 nucleotide sequence: TGTGCCAGCAGCGAGGGGGGGTCCCATGGCTACACCTTC. Encoded protein: CASSEGGSHGYTF.